The present T cell receptor beta chain was sequenced within a study of blood T cell repertoires in COVID-19. Study background: There were acute and convalescent COVID-19 samples, and they came from the United States, Italy and Spain. From T cells, B-cell-depleted T cells, or PBMCs came the material, which was cDNA or gDNA.

Enrolled during active infection, Seattle patients were then followed longitudinally. The CDR3 is 13 amino acids. Trimming removed 5 bases at V and 4 bases at J, with 13 bases between. Germline V gives CDR1 GTSNPN, CDR2 SVGIG (reference sequence). Original handling: Using reference gene primer amplification, nucleated cell counts were estimated. Sequenced by immunoSEQ multiplex PCR; TCRdb stores in-frame clones only, minus some. The V and J calls and the clone size are those of that table, but D and trimming were determined from the DNA. This table has 200,000 to 250,000 clones, about 88% appearing once.

This chain uses TRBV30 with TRBJ2-3; D might be TRBD1 (5 bases). The sequence came from a woman in her forties or fifties with COVID-19, enrolled during active disease. The specimen was peripheral blood. The CDR3: CAWRARGPDTQYF. The DNA for the CDR3 is TGTGCCTGGCGCGCTAGGGGTCCAGATACGCAGTATTTT.